This T cell receptor beta chain appears in the sequencing data of a study of cytomegalovirus exposure and HLA in healthy donors. Study outcomes and limitations: Rare TCR sequences dominated, though some public TCRs recurred in many donors. It was likely that a cluster of highly shared sequence variants was a sequencing artifact. An analysis that came later showed most CMV-associated TCR beta chains appearing HLA-restricted. The classifier, whose performance was assessed in both the original and validation cohorts, reportedly diagnosed cytomegalovirus status with high specificity and sensitivity.

This PCR relied on a set of 60 Vbeta primers and 13 Jbeta primers. The table came from immunoSEQ multiplex PCR; TCRdb's copy has only in-frame clones and leaves some out. Of approximately 290,000 clones listed, 80% are singletons. CDR3 length equals 13 residues. Germline CDR1 reads LNHDA; CDR2 reads SQIVND (reference sequence). Trimming removed 7 bases from V and 6 bases from J, with 14 bases in between. This clone was counted only a few times. Its antigen is not known. Material for sequencing was PBMCs. The V gene is TRBV19, the J gene TRBJ2-3, with a weak D call TRBD2 (6 bases). This sequence was found in a girl aged 2 to 10 in good health and CMV-seronegative. The DNA of the CDR3 is TGTGCCAGTATTGGGACTTCGCCGGATACGCAGTATTTT. It is translated as CASIGTSPDTQYF.